Listed below are T cell receptor beta chains from one sample, sequenced in a study of blood T cell repertoires in COVID-19. TCRdb's copy holds only in-frame clones and misses some; the assay was immunoSEQ multiplex PCR. The table shows about 300,000 clones, with 87% occurring only once. The sample taken for sequencing was peripheral blood. These receptors were taken from a woman in her 40s who had recovered from COVID-19. Both conserved end residues are part of each CDR3. The D gene is left open where the match is weak. Expanded clones get a size class; other rows say once, few or many, or leave the size out.

d_gene: -
v_gene: TRBV19
abundance: -
j_gene: TRBJ1-1
CDR3aa: CASKQMEVFSPNTEAFF
CDR3nt: TGTGCCAGTAAGCAAATGGAGGTCTTTTCCCCAAACACTGAAGCTTTCTTT

d_gene: -
v_gene: TRBV14
abundance: -
j_gene: TRBJ1-1
CDR3aa: CASSQAGWYTEAFF
CDR3nt: TGTGCCAGCAGCCAGGCTGGTTGGTACACTGAAGCTTTCTTT

d_gene: -
v_gene: TRBV27
abundance: few
j_gene: TRBJ2-2
CDR3aa: CASSFLISGELFF
CDR3nt: TGTGCCAGCAGTTTCCTAATTTCCGGGGAGCTGTTTTTT

d_gene: -
v_gene: TRBV9
abundance: -
j_gene: TRBJ1-2
CDR3aa: CASSVGTSYGYTF
CDR3nt: TGTGCCAGCAGCGTAGGGACAAGCTATGGCTACACCTTC

d_gene: TRBD2
v_gene: TRBV9
abundance: -
j_gene: TRBJ2-1
CDR3aa: CASSRRGGRDEQFF
CDR3nt: TGTGCCAGCAGCCGCCGGGGAGGGAGGGATGAGCAGTTCTTC

d_gene: TRBD2
v_gene: TRBV14
abundance: -
j_gene: TRBJ2-1
CDR3aa: CASSQAGRAHEQFF
CDR3nt: TGTGCCAGCAGCCAAGCGGGGAGGGCCCATGAGCAGTTCTTC

d_gene: TRBD1
v_gene: TRBV5-1
abundance: -
j_gene: TRBJ1-6
CDR3aa: CASQGAGSPLHF
CDR3nt: TGCGCCAGTCAGGGGGCGGGCTCACCCCTCCACTTT

d_gene: -
v_gene: TRBV5-4
abundance: -
j_gene: TRBJ2-5
CDR3aa: CASSLYEGTQYF
CDR3nt: TGTGCCAGCAGCTTGTATGAGGGGACCCAGTACTTC

d_gene: TRBD1
v_gene: TRBV18
abundance: -
j_gene: TRBJ1-6
CDR3aa: CASSPGQGWAPLHF
CDR3nt: TGTGCCAGCTCGCCGGGACAGGGGTGGGCACCCCTCCACTTT

d_gene: -
v_gene: TRBV7-2
abundance: -
j_gene: TRBJ1-4
CDR3aa: CASSRLRLPNEKLFF
CDR3nt: TGTGCCAGCAGCCGCCTTAGACTGCCTAATGAAAAACTGTTTTTT

d_gene: -
v_gene: TRBV6-1
abundance: -
j_gene: TRBJ1-2
CDR3aa: CASSEGVQYYGYTF
CDR3nt: TGTGCCAGCAGTGAAGGCGTACAGTACTATGGCTACACCTTC

d_gene: -
v_gene: TRBV9
abundance: -
j_gene: TRBJ1-2
CDR3aa: CASSVYAGLSANYGYTF
CDR3nt: TGTGCCAGCAGCGTATATGCAGGACTTTCCGCTAACTATGGCTACACCTTC

d_gene: TRBD2
v_gene: TRBV13
abundance: -
j_gene: TRBJ2-1
CDR3aa: CASSPIRGGYNEQFF
CDR3nt: TGTGCCAGCAGCCCCATTCGGGGGGGCTACAATGAGCAGTTCTTC

d_gene: -
v_gene: TRBV2
abundance: once
j_gene: TRBJ2-7
CDR3aa: CASIRQPPHEQYF
CDR3nt: TGTGCCAGCATTCGACAGCCCCCCCACGAGCAGTACTTC

d_gene: -
v_gene: TRBV2
abundance: -
j_gene: TRBJ2-3
CDR3aa: CASSEQGQGGADTQYF
CDR3nt: TGTGCCAGCAGTGAACAGGGCCAGGGGGGCGCAGATACGCAGTATTTT

d_gene: TRBD2
v_gene: TRBV7-3
abundance: -
j_gene: TRBJ2-3
CDR3aa: CASSPGTSGSHTDTQYF
CDR3nt: TGTGCCAGCAGCCCAGGGACTAGCGGCTCTCACACAGATACGCAGTATTTT

d_gene: -
v_gene: TRBV6-6
abundance: -
j_gene: TRBJ1-4
CDR3aa: CASSAPQSTNEKLFF
CDR3nt: TGTGCCAGCAGTGCCCCTCAGTCAACTAATGAAAAACTGTTTTTT

d_gene: TRBD1
v_gene: TRBV6-5
abundance: once
j_gene: TRBJ1-2
CDR3aa: CASRLTGAVNYGYTF
CDR3nt: TGTGCCAGCAGGTTAACAGGGGCGGTTAACTATGGCTACACCTTC

d_gene: -
v_gene: TRBV5-1
abundance: once
j_gene: TRBJ2-7
CDR3aa: CASSFGRPSSYEQYF
CDR3nt: TGCGCCAGCAGCTTTGGCAGGCCCAGCTCCTACGAGCAGTACTTC

d_gene: -
v_gene: TRBV5-1
abundance: -
j_gene: TRBJ1-4
CDR3aa: CASADTGGLNEKLFF
CDR3nt: TGCGCCAGCGCAGATACGGGGGGCCTTAATGAAAAACTGTTTTTT

d_gene: TRBD2
v_gene: TRBV19
abundance: -
j_gene: TRBJ2-7
CDR3aa: CASSIGSVAGVSAGEQYF
CDR3nt: TGTGCCAGTAGTATAGGGTCGGTAGCGGGGGTCTCGGCAGGGGAGCAGTACTTC

d_gene: -
v_gene: TRBV3-1/TRBV3-2
abundance: -
j_gene: TRBJ1-4
CDR3aa: CASSQVGGPEKLFF
CDR3nt: TGTGCCAGCAGCCAAGTTGGAGGGCCCGAAAAACTGTTTTTT

d_gene: -
v_gene: TRBV6-2/TRBV6-3
abundance: -
j_gene: TRBJ1-2
CDR3aa: CASSYRSFPGRRGGYTF
CDR3nt: TGTGCCAGCAGTTACCGGAGCTTTCCAGGGCGGCGGGGTGGCTACACCTTC

d_gene: -
v_gene: TRBV21-1
abundance: medium-sized
j_gene: TRBJ2-5
CDR3aa: CASSKGGTKETQYF
CDR3nt: TGTGCCAGCAGCAAAGGGGGGACAAAGGAGACCCAGTACTTC